This TCR beta chain was profiled in a study of T cell responses to AZD1222 COVID-19 vaccine. About the study: Samples with a second dose at about 4 or about 12 weeks were pooled together. Study-wide results and caveats: Most donors were white British and more were female, and clonal diversity was possibly underestimated. Repertoires were sampled only after the peak T cell response. After two AZD1222 doses, spike-specific TCR breadth and depth rose versus day 0.

TCRdb keeps only in-frame clones here, not all; method: immunoSEQ multiplex PCR. The repertoire includes about 110,000 clones, 80% to 95% of them detected once, and 1% to 1.5% sits in the top ten. Notes on this clone: Antigen unknown.

Sequenced here: peripheral blood, sampled on day 0 of AZD1222 vaccination. This receptor was taken from an adult in good health.

DNA for the CDR3: TGCAGCGTTGTAGGACAGGGGGCGCAGACCGGGGAGCTGTTTTTT. Its protein product is CSVVGQGAQTGELFF. This chain uses TRBV29-1 with TRBJ2-2; 11 bases fit TRBD1. The CDR3 is 15 residues long. V lost 4 bases and J lost 5; bases outside the gene matches: 6. Germline CDR1 and CDR2: SQVTM and ANQGSEA.